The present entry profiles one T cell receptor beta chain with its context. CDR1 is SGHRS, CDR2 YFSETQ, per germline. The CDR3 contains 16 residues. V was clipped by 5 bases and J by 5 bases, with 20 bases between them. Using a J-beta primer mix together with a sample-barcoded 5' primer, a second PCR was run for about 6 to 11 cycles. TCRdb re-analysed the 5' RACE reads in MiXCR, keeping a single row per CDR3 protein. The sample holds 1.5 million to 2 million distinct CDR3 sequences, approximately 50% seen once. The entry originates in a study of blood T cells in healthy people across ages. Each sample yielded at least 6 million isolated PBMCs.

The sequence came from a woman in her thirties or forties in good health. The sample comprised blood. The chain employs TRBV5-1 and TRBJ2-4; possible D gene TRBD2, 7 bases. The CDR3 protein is CASRGGASGGENIQYF. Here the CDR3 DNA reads TGCGCCAGCAGAGGGGGGGCCAGCGGAGGGGAAAACATTCAGTACTTC.